This T cell receptor beta chain was sequenced for a study of early T cells in non-severe SARS-CoV-2 infection. Attachment of unique molecular identifiers was made to individual cDNA molecules. MiXCR, applied by TCRdb to the 5' RACE reads, yields one record per CDR3 protein. Of 65,000 to 75,000 distinct CDR3 sequences detected, 4.6% appear once; the ten largest clones hold 3% to 4%. This clonotype was seen at least ten times. Trimming removed 7 bases from V and 0 bases from J, with 19 bases in between. This CDR3 has 17 residues. Germline V gene lookup returns CDR1 LNHDA and CDR2 SQIVND (reference sequence).

V usage is TRBV19 and J usage is TRBJ2-1, with D perhaps TRBD1 (6 bases). The specimen comprised whole blood, sampled at baseline. The source is an adult who was a healthcare worker with PCR-confirmed SARS-CoV-2 infection or an uninfected control (not recorded which). The donor label of this sample is uncertain. CDR3 bases: TGTGCCAGTACAGACAGGCTTTACCCGAGCTCCTACAATGAGCAGTTCTTC. This translates into CASTDRLYPSSYNEQFF.